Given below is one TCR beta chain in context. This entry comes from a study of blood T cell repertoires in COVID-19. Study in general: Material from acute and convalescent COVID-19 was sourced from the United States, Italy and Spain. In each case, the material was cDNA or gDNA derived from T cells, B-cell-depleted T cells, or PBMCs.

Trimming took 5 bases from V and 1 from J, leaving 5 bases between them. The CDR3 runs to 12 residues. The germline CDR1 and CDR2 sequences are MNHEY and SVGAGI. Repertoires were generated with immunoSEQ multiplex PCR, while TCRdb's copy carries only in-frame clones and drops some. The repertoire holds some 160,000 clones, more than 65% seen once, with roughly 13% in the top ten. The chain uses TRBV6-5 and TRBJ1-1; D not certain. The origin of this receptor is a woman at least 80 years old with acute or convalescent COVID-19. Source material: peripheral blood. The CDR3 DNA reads TGTGCCAGCAGTCGGAGGAACACTGAAGCTTTCTTT. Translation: CASSRRNTEAFF.